The source of this T cell receptor beta chain is a study of spatial heterogeneity in lung cancer. Overall study context: The library had UMIs, and each TCR and UMI pair averaged more than ten raw reads. The study's findings and limits: Tumor mutation count correlated with how many alpha and beta TCRs expanded intratumorally.

In its sample, this clonotype was seen many times. As yet, its antigen is unknown. Stated time point: sample taken at primary tumor resection. The donors, fewer than 95 patients with untreated early-stage non-small cell lung cancer, provided the samples. Unsorted whole RNA of tumor, nontumor lung or frozen PBMC was sequenced. Every individual TCR cDNA molecule carried its own unique molecular identifier, which allowed correction of PCR and sequencing errors. Using its own MiXCR run on the 5' RACE reads, TCRdb lists one record per CDR3 protein. In the table there are 10,000 to 15,000 distinct CDR3 sequences, roughly 7% of which are singletons. Germline V gives CDR1 KGHSH, CDR2 LQKENI. V was clipped by 3 bases and J by 5 bases, with 13 bases between them. This CDR3 has 15 amino acids.

V and J are TRBV18 and TRBJ2-2; D uncertain. The clonotype was recovered from a female donor with early-stage non-small cell lung cancer. This sample comprised lung tumor tissue, obtained at surgery. The CDR3 spells CASSPNLARTGELFF. For the CDR3, the DNA is TGTGCCAGCTCACCGAATTTGGCGAGGACCGGGGAGCTGTTTTTT.